Given below is one T cell receptor beta chain in context. As yet, its antigen is unknown. Some clones are missing from TCRdb's copy, which holds only in-frame ones; the method was immunoSEQ multiplex PCR. The sample consists of fewer than 85,000 clones, roughly 94% of them appearing once. Resected material from corrective heart surgery provided the thymus tissue analysed. Each of the donors was a healthy Finnish infant who was undergoing open corrective cardiac surgery for congenital heart defects. The data were obtained in a study of human thymus T cells. The V and J ends lost 3 bases and 1 base, in that order; junction bases with no gene match: 0. CDR1 and CDR2 from the germline V gene are SEHNR and FQNEAQ (reference sequence). CDR3 length: 14 amino acids. General observations from the study: Thymic and blood repertoires showed apparently biased V and J gene usage. Related work found strong thymic repertoire overlap between unrelated individuals.

The chain links TRBV7-9 to TRBJ2-5; TRBD2 agrees at 9 bases. The material sequenced was thymus tissue. The TCR was taken from a girl under two years old with a congenital heart defect but otherwise immunologically healthy. CDR3 loop: CASSLTSGQETQYF. In nucleotides, the CDR3 is TGTGCCAGCAGCTTGACTAGCGGCCAAGAGACCCAGTACTTC. Complete variable domain (other parts from reference TRBV7-9 and TRBJ2-5): DTGVSQNPRHKITKRGQNVTFRCDPISEHNRLYWYRQTLGQGPEFLTYFQNEAQLEKSRLLSDRFSAERPKGSFSTLEIQRTEQGDSAMYLCASSLTSGQETQYFGPGTRLLVL.